This T cell receptor beta chain was sequenced during a study of blood T cells in healthy people across ages. Overall study results and limits: Long-lived donors exceeded aged donors in naive CD4+ cells and diversity. Per million T cells, TCR beta diversity dropped roughly linearly as age increased. Diversity estimates drawn from one million T cells were deemed underestimates.

Then a second PCR, running about 7 to 11 cycles, was carried out with a sample-barcoded 5' primer and a J-beta primer mix. Each CDR3 protein gets one entry after TCRdb re-called the 5' RACE reads with MiXCR. The sample consists of under 2 million distinct CDR3 sequences, 34% of them appearing once. This CDR3 has 15 amino acids. Trimming removed 7 bases from V and 2 bases from J; junction bases left unmatched: 7. Germline V gene data show CDR1 as MNHNY and CDR2 as SVGAGI (reference sequence). The authors isolated at least 6.5 million PBMCs per sample. This clonotype was observed at least ten times. Its cognate antigen is unknown.

The TCR originated in a woman between 25 and 40 years old in good health. Source material: blood. V and J are TRBV6-6 and TRBJ2-5, with TRBD2 matching over 10 bases. CDR3 region: CASNQLLAGQETQYF. The DNA of the CDR3 is TGTGCCAGCAACCAGCTACTAGCGGGACAAGAGACCCAGTACTTC.